Shown below are 14 T cell receptor beta chains from a single sample sequenced in a study of beta chain features in type 1 diabetes. Expressed TCRB transcripts were sequenced because the isolated RNA had all been reverse transcribed beforehand. The repertoire was sequenced with immunoSEQ multiplex PCR; TCRdb's copy has only in-frame clones and lacks some. The sample consists of under 150,000 clones, 6.9% of them appearing once. The sequenced material came from central memory CD4+ T cells from blood. These receptors came from a woman in her 30s in good health.

This clone was detected ten times or more. V is TRBV7-9 and J is TRBJ2-3, with 13 bases that match TRBD2. The V segment lost 5 bases and the J segment 4 bases; nucleotides outside the gene matches: 6. The CDR3 consists of 16 residues. CDR1 and CDR2 from the germline V gene are SEHNR and FQNEAQ (reference sequence). CDR3 nucleotides: TGTGCCAGCAGCCCCGGACTAGCGGGAGTTGCAGATACGCAGTATTTT. Protein sequence: CASSPGLAGVADTQYF.

The chain joins TRBV6-5 to TRBJ1-1, with no clear D. From germline, CDR1 is MNHEY and CDR2 SVGAGI. With 6 bases removed from V and 2 bases from J, the gap between germline ends came to 13 bases. CDR3 size: 14 residues. The CDR3 is CASRYGLLNTEAFF. As DNA, the CDR3 is TGTGCCAGCAGATACGGACTCCTAAACACTGAAGCTTTCTTT.

There are a few counts of this clone. The chain uses TRBV5-1 and TRBJ1-3, with D maybe TRBD1 (6 bases). The CDR3 consists of 13 residues. The V end lost 5 bases, the J end lost 4 bases, and 10 bases lay between the germline ends. CDR1 and CDR2 from the germline V gene are SGHRS and YFSETQ. The DNA of the CDR3 is TGCGCCAGCAGTTTACAGGGAGGAAACACCATATATTTT. It specifies CASSLQGGNTIYF.

The table lists this clone with many counts. The rearrangement joins TRBV30 to TRBJ2-7, with D possibly TRBD1 on 5 matching bases. CDR1 and CDR2 (germline): GTSNPN, SVGIG (reference sequence). V lost 5 bases, J lost 0 bases, and 14 bases lay in between. The CDR3 sequence is 14 residues long. The CDR3 region has the DNA TGTGCCTGGGGAAGACAGTTGAGCTCCTACGAGCAGTACTTC. It yields the protein CAWGRQLSSYEQYF.

The sample holds many counts of this clone. The chain has TRBV20-1 and TRBJ1-1; D is ambiguous. The CDR3 loop spans 11 amino acids. The germline V gene has CDR1 DFQATT and CDR2 SNEGSKA (reference sequence). V lost 6 bases and J lost 9, with 14 bases in between. The CDR3 DNA sequence: TGCAGTGCCCCCTTTGGCCAACAAGCTTTCTTT. Encoded protein: CSAPFGQQAFF.

This clone was observed a handful of times. V usage is TRBV18 and J usage is TRBJ2-7; maybe TRBD2 (6 bases). Germline-derived CDR1 and CDR2 are KGHSH and LQKENI. Trimming cost V 3 bases and J 2 bases, with 23 bases left between them. The CDR3 consists of 18 residues. The CDR3, as DNA: TGTGCCAGCTCACCGGTTAATCTGGGGAGGACCTCTACCTACGAGCAGTACTTC. Its translation is CASSPVNLGRTSTYEQYF.

There are a few counts of this clone. This chain uses TRBV5-1 with TRBJ2-5; possible D gene TRBD2, 8 bases. V was trimmed by 4 bases and J by 4 bases, leaving 29 bases between them. Per germline, CDR1 SGHRS and CDR2 YFSETQ. This CDR3 spans 19 amino acids. CDR3: CASSLNRGGRMLAGETQYF. For the CDR3, the DNA is TGCGCCAGCAGCCTTAACAGGGGCGGGAGGATGTTGGCGGGAGAGACCCAGTACTTC.

This clone has more than one count but fewer than ten. The J gene is TRBJ2-1, the V gene TRBV9, with a possible D match to TRBD1 (5 bases). Germline V lookup: CDR1 SGDLS, CDR2 YYNGEE. Between the trimmed V and J ends, which lost 4 bases and 8 bases, there was a span of 13 bases. The CDR3 is 13 amino acids. The CDR3 region has the DNA TGTGCCAGCAGCACTTTGCAGGGCTATGAGCAGTTCTTC. Protein: CASSTLQGYEQFF.

The chain joins TRBV9 to TRBJ2-3; D may be TRBD1 (6 bases). The length of the CDR3 is 14 residues. From germline, CDR1 is SGDLS and CDR2 YYNGEE. Trimming removed 3 bases at V and 5 bases at J, with 13 bases between. The CDR3 nucleotides are TGTGCCAGCAGCGGAAGGACAGCCCGAGATACGCAGTATTTT. This codes for CASSGRTARDTQYF.

This clone was counted a few times. The V gene is TRBV5-4, the J gene TRBJ1-3, with D perhaps TRBD1 (5 bases). This CDR3 spans 15 amino acids. Between the trimmed V and J ends, which lost 0 bases and 2 bases, there was a span of 9 bases. Germline V CDR1 and CDR2: SGHNT, YYREEE (reference sequence). The CDR3 sequence: CASSLDAGTGNTIYF. CDR3 coding DNA: TGTGCCAGCAGCTTGGACGCAGGGACTGGAAACACCATATATTTT.

The V and J genes are TRBV7-9 and TRBJ2-1; D is unresolved. Germline V CDR1 and CDR2: SEHNR, FQNEAQ (reference sequence). The CDR3 contains 15 residues. With 2 bases removed from V and 8 bases from J, the gap between germline ends came to 16 bases. This CDR3 reads CASSLRSAQKDEQFF. The CDR3 region has the DNA TGTGCCAGCAGCTTAAGGAGCGCGCAAAAAGATGAGCAGTTCTTC.

This clone has a handful of counts. This sequence joins TRBV4-3 and TRBJ1-4; TRBD1 matches at 7 bases. The CDR3 runs 15 residues. V was pared by 6 bases and J by 4 bases, with 8 bases of the junction left unmatched. In germline, CDR1 is LGHNA, CDR2 YSLEER. The CDR3 DNA reads as TGCGCCAGCAGACTCACCGGGACAGATAATGAAAAACTGTTTTTT. This codes for CASRLTGTDNEKLFF.

The chain couples TRBV7-2 to TRBJ2-5; 8 nucleotides line up with TRBD1. The J call may be in error: the DNA end matches TRBJ2-7 better. Per germline, CDR1 SGHTA and CDR2 FQGNSA. The CDR3 contains 16 residues. CDR3: CASSGKDRVGSYEQYF. The CDR3 bases are TGTGCCAGCAGCGGAAAGGACAGGGTAGGGTCCTACGAGCAGTACTTC.

With regard to this clone: The sample holds other DNA sequences that translate to the same CDR3. V gene TRBV7-6 combines with J gene TRBJ1-1, with D uncertain. The CDR3 spans 12 residues. V was shortened by 4 bases and J by 5 bases, with 8 bases between the two germline ends. Germline CDR1 reads SGHVS; CDR2 reads FNYEAQ. CDR3 protein: CASSSGRTEAFF. CDR3 nucleotides: TGTGCCAGCAGCTCTGGGAGGACTGAAGCTTTCTTT.